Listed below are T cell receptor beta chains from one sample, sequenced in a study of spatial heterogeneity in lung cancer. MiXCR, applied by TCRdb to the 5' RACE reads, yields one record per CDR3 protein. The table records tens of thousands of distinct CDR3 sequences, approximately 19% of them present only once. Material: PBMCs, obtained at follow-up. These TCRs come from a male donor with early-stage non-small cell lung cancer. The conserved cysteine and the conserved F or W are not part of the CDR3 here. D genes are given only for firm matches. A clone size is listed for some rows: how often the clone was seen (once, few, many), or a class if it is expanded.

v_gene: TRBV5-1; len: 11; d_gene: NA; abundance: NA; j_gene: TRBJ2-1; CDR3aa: ASSLEVRGEQF
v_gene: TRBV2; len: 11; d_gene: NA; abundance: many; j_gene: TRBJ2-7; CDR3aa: ASSALSPYEQY
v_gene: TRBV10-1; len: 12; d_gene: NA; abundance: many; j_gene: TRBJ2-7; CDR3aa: ASSRGTGGYEQY
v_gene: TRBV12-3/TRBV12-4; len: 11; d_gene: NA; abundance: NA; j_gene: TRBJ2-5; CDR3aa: ASSLSSEETQY
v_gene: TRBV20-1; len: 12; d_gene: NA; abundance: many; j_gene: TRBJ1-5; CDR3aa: SARPDRPNQPQH
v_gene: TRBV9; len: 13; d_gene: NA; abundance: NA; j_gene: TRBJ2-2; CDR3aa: ASSVDGLRIGELF
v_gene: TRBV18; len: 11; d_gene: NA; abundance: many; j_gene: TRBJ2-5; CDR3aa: ASSPGGGETQY
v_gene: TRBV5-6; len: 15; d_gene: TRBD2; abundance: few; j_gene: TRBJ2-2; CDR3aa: ASSLAHLAGDTGELF
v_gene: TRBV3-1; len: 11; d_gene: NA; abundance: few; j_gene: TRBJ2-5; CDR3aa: ASSQGGWETQY
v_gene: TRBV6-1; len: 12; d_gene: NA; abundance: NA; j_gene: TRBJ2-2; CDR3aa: ASTTMSGTGELF
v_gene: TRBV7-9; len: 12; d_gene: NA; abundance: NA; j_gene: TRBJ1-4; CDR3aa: ASSLEVQREKLF
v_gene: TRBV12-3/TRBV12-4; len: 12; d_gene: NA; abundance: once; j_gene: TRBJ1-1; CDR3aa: ASREGWENTEAF
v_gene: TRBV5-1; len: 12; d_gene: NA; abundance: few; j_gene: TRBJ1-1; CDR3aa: ASSLQVHNTEAF
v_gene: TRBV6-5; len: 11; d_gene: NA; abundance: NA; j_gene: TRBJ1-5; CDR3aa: ASSYQGNQPQH
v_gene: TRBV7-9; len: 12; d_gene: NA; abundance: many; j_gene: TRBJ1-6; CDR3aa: ASSPREGVSPLH
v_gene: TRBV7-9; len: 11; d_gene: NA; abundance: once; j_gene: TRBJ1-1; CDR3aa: ASSFGGASEAF
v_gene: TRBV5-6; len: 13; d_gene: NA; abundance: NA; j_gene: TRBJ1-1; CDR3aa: ASSPWTVLGTEAF
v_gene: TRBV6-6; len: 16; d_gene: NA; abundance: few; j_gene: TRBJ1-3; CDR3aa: ASSYSRATASSGNTIY
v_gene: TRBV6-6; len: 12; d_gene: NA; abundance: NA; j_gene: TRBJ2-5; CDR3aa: ASSYSGQQETQY
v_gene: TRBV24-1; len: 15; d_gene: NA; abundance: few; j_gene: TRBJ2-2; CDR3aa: ATSDWGTSVKTGELF
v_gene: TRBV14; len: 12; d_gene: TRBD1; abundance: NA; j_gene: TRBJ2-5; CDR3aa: ASSQEGGEETQY
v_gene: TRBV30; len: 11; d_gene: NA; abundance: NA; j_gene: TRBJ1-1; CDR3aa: AWRMTQNTEAF
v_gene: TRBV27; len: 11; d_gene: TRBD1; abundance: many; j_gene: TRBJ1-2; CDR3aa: ASSYGQGWGYT
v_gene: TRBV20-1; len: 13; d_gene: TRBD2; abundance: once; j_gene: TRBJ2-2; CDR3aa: SASSGSGNTGELF
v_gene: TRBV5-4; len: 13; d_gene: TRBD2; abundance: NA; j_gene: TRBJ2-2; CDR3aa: ASSYPSGGNGELF
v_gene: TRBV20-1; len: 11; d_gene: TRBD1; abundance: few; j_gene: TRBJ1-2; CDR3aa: SVRTGKEYGYT
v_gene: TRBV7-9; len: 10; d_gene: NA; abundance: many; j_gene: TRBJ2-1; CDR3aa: ASSLAGYEQF
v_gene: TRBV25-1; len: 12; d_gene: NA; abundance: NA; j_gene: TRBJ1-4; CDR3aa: ASSENGANEKLF
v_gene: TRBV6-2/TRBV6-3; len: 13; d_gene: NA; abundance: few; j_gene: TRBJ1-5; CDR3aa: ASRAAVYSNQPQH
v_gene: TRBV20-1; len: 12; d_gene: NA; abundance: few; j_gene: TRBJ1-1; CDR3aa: SARDGGAPTEAF
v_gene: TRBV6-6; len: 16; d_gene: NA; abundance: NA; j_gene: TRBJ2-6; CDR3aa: ASSYVQGSFSGANVLT
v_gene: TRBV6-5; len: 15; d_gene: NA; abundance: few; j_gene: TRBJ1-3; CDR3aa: ASSLTGTPYSGNTIY